Below, 8 T cell receptor beta chains from the same sample are listed, as sequenced in a study of CD8+CD57+ T cells in acquired aplastic anemia. TCR beta VDJ and CDR3 profiles were obtained from a genomic DNA template. Using its own MiXCR run on the reads, TCRdb lists one record per CDR3 protein. Of some 280,000 distinct CDR3 sequences in the sample, 45% to 70% are singletons; the top ten hold 6.5% to 10%. The source material was sorted CD4+, CD8+, or CD8+CD57+ T cells (not recorded which) from PBMCs. The receptor set was obtained from a human donor with severe aplastic anemia or a healthy control (not recorded which).

This clonotype has a count of ten or more. The J gene is TRBJ1-5, the V gene TRBV7-2; D unresolved. CDR3 length: 16 residues. The germline gives CDR1 SGHTA, CDR2 FQGNSA. V was trimmed by 1 base and J by 2 bases, leaving 12 bases between them. CDR3 coding DNA: TGTGCCAGCAGCTTAGTCGGTGGGGTCGGCAATCAGCCCCAGCATTTT. This translates into CASSLVGGVGNQPQHF.

This clonotype was observed many times. The chain couples TRBV12-3 or TRBV12-4 to TRBJ2-2, with 11 bases fitting TRBD2. The CDR3 extends over 16 amino acids. Trimming took 6 bases from V and 5 from J; bases not matched to a gene: 8. The CDR3 reads CASSLLAGGGTGELFF. CDR3 DNA: TGTGCCAGCAGCCTTCTAGCGGGGGGTGGGACCGGGGAGCTGTTTTTT.

Remarks on this clonotype: A much larger clone lies a single base off, so this may be a read error. This rearrangement joins TRBV2 to TRBJ2-7; a weak D match, TRBD1 (7 bases). The CDR3 runs 11 residues. The germline V gene encodes CDR1 SNHLY and CDR2 FYNNEI. In nucleotides, the CDR3 is TGTACCAGCAGCCCCGGGGCAGGGGGGAACTTC. Protein product: CTSSPGAGGNF.

The V and J genes are TRBV5-1 and TRBJ2-1, with 10 bases fitting TRBD1. J was trimmed by 7 bases and V by 4 bases; bases with no gene match: 8. CDR3 size: 15 residues. CDR1 is SGHRS and CDR2 is YFSETQ in the germline V gene. The CDR3 is CASSVTGTGVNEQFF. DNA for the CDR3: TGCGCCAGCAGCGTAACCGGGACAGGGGTAAATGAGCAGTTCTTC.

This clonotype has a handful of counts. The V call is TRBV9, the J call TRBJ1-2, with a possible D match to TRBD1 (6 bases). In germline, CDR1 is SGDLS, CDR2 YYNGEE. This CDR3 spans 16 amino acids. The V and J ends lost 2 bases and 4 bases respectively, with 18 bases between them. This CDR3 reads CASSVGAVQGGYGYTF. In DNA, the CDR3 is TGTGCCAGCAGCGTGGGGGCGGTACAGGGTGGCTATGGCTACACCTTC.

The rearrangement uses TRBV9 and TRBJ2-1; TRBD2 is a possible D gene (5 bases). This CDR3 is 14 amino acids long. Trimming took 2 bases from V and 13 from J, leaving 19 bases between them. Germline CDR1 SGDLS, CDR2 YYNGEE. The CDR3: CASSVEDTGESQFF. For the CDR3, the DNA is TGTGCCAGCAGCGTTGAAGATACCGGGGAGAGCCAGTTCTTC.

This clonotype was detected a few times. The chain links TRBV5-1 to TRBJ1-2; 10 positions agree with TRBD1. J gave up 1 base and V 5 bases, and 11 bases lay outside the gene matches. This CDR3 is 17 amino acids long. Germline CDR1 is SGHRS and CDR2 is YFSETQ. The CDR3 loop is CASRDGDRGQVNYGYTF. CDR3 in DNA: TGCGCCAGCAGGGATGGGGACAGGGGACAGGTTAACTATGGCTACACCTTC.

Turning to this clonotype: One end of the junction does not line up with germline, which may come from a read error. This chain connects TRBV11-1 to TRBJ2-7; TRBD1 agrees at 7 bases. CDR1 and CDR2 from the germline V gene are SGHAT and FQDESV (reference sequence). The CDR3 consists of 15 residues. CDR3 sequence (DNA): TGTGCCAGCAGCTTAGGGGGGACAGCCTCCTACGAGCGGTACTTC. Its translation: CASSLGGTASYERYF.